The clone carrying this T cell receptor beta chain was detected many times. Its antigen remains unidentified. This CDR3 is 11 amino acids long. V was shortened by 0 bases and J by 14 bases, with 7 bases between the two germline ends. Germline CDR1 is MGHRA and CDR2 is YSYEKL. In TCRdb, the 5' RACE reads were re-called with MiXCR into one record per CDR3 protein. The data show around 960,000 distinct CDR3 sequences, with approximately 13% seen just once and around 1.5% held by the top ten. The data were obtained in a study of identical twins. Study-level results: Clonotypes of the beta chain that were abundant in cord blood carried fewer insertions (memory repertoires showed none). The models systematically underestimated how much out-of-frame TCR alpha was shared in monozygotic twins.

The same sample was also used in a study of yellow fever vaccine responses in identical twins.

The rearrangement uses TRBV4-1 and TRBJ2-2; no clear D gene. The specimen was PBMCs. The clonotype comes from a woman under 30 in good health. CDR3 loop: CASSQEGILFF. The DNA of the CDR3 is TGCGCCAGCAGCCAAGAAGGAATACTGTTTTTT.